This T cell receptor beta chain was captured by sequencing in a study of radiotherapy plus CTLA-4 blockade in lung cancer. Background on the study: Patients showed objective responses in under 20% of cases and disease control in 30% to 40%.

Trimming removed 5 bases at V and 4 bases at J, with 11 bases between. The germline gives CDR1 SEHNR, CDR2 FQNEAQ (reference sequence). There are 14 residues in the CDR3. Libraries were prepared by immunoSEQ multiplex PCR; TCRdb keeps only in-frame clonotypes and omits some of them. Found here are around 59,000 clones, approximately 70% of them singletons; the top ten hold roughly 8%. The chain has TRBV7-9 and TRBJ1-4; D call uncertain. The receptor comes from a human donor with non-small cell lung cancer whose response to radiotherapy plus ipilimumab could not be evaluated. This material consisted of peripheral blood, taken from a patient treated with radiotherapy plus ipilimumab. The CDR3 loop reads CASSPAGFNEKLFF. As DNA, the CDR3 is TGTGCCAGCAGCCCCGCGGGGTTTAATGAAAAACTGTTTTTT.